This TCR beta chain stems from a study of T cell repertoires in cytomegalovirus infection. This CDR3 has 13 amino acids. Trimming took off 1 base at V and 5 bases at J, with 7 bases between the two ends. Germline V gene sequence: CDR1 SGHTA, CDR2 FQGNSA. This clonotype has a handful of counts. What it binds is unknown. MiXCR was run by TCRdb on the reads, yielding one entry per CDR3 protein. Counted here are hundreds of thousands of distinct CDR3 sequences, roughly a third occurring once; the ten biggest clones make up about a sixth. This clonotype originated in a human donor in good health (CMV status not recorded). Some clones in this sample may be carry-over from other donors' samples. The chain joins TRBV7-2 to TRBJ2-3; no definite D call. The material was cultured PBMCs, obtained from culture after CMV antigen stimulation. The CDR3 coding sequence is TGTGCCAGCAGCTTAGTGAACCAAGATACGCAGTATTTT. Translated, it gives CASSLVNQDTQYF.